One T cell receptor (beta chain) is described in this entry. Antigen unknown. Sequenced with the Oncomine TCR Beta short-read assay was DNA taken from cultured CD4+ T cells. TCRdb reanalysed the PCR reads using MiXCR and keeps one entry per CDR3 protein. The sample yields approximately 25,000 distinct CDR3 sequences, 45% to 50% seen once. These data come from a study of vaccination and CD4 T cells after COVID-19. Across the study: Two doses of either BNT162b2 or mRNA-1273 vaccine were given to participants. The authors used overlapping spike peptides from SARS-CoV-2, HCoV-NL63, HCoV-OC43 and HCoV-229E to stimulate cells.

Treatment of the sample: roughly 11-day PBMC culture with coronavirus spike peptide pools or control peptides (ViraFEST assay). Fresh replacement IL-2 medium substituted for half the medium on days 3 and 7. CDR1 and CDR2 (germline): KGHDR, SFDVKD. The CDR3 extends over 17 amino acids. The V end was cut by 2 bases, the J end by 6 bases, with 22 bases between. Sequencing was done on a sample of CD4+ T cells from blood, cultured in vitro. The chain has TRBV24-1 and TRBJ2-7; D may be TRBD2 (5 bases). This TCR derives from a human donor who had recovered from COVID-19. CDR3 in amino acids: CATSDSSRSLLGSEQYF. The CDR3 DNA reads TGTGCCACCAGTGATTCCAGCAGGTCCCTGCTGGGGAGCGAGCAGTACTTC.